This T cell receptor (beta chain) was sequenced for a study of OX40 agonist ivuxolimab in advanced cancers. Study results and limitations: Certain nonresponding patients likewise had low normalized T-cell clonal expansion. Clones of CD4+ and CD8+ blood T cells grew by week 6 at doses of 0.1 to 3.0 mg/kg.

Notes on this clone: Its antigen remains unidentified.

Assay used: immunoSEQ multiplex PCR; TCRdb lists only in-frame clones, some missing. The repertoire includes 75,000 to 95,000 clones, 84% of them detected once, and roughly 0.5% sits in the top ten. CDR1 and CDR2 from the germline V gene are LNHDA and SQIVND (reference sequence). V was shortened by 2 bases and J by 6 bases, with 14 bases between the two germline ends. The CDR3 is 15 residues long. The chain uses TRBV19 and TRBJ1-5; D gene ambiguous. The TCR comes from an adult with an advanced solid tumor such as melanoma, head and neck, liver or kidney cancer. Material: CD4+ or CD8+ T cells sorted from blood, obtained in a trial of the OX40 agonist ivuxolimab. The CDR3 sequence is CASSISVAGGQPQHF. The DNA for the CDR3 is TGTGCCAGTAGTATATCGGTCGCGGGCGGTCAGCCCCAGCATTTT.